The rows below give T cell receptor beta chains drawn from one sample of a study of vaccination and CD4 T cells after COVID-19. These TCRs' antigens remain unknown. MiXCR was run by TCRdb on the PCR reads, yielding one entry per CDR3 protein. Of fewer than 10,000 distinct CDR3 sequences listed, 45% to 55% are singletons. Source material: CD4+ T cells from blood, cultured in vitro. These receptors were obtained from a human donor who had recovered from COVID-19. CDR3s include the opening cysteine and the closing phenylalanine or tryptophan. The order of the fields is clone size, D gene, J gene, CDR3 length, V gene, CDR3 protein, CDR3 DNA. D genes are given only for firm matches. Clone size is not always given. Where it is, it says once, few, many or a class for expanded clones.

abundance: few; d_gene: -; j_gene: TRBJ2-1; len: 14; v_gene: TRBV7-2; CDR3aa: CASSTSPPANEQFF; CDR3nt: TGTGCCAGCAGCACTAGCCCCCCGGCCAATGAGCAGTTCTTC
abundance: once; d_gene: -; j_gene: TRBJ1-2; len: 16; v_gene: TRBV5-4; CDR3aa: CASSTPGQTSNYGYTF; CDR3nt: TGTGCCAGCAGCACCCCGGGGCAAACAAGTAACTATGGCTACACCTTC
abundance: -; d_gene: -; j_gene: TRBJ2-7; len: 13; v_gene: TRBV20-1; CDR3aa: CSARKGSSYEQYF; CDR3nt: TGCAGTGCTCGCAAGGGTAGCTCCTACGAGCAGTACTTC
abundance: once; d_gene: -; j_gene: TRBJ2-1; len: 16; v_gene: TRBV21-1; CDR3aa: CASSKVQRVGDDEQFF; CDR3nt: TGTGCCAGCAGCAAAGTCCAGCGGGTGGGGGACGATGAGCAGTTCTTC
abundance: few; d_gene: -; j_gene: TRBJ2-5; len: 14; v_gene: TRBV20-1; CDR3aa: CSARESGTIETQYF; CDR3nt: TGCAGTGCTAGAGAGTCAGGGACGATCGAGACCCAGTACTTC
abundance: -; d_gene: TRBD2; j_gene: TRBJ2-3; len: 14; v_gene: TRBV20-1; CDR3aa: CSGGLGGITDTQYF; CDR3nt: TGCAGTGGGGGCTTGGGGGGGATCACAGATACGCAGTATTTT
abundance: -; d_gene: TRBD2; j_gene: TRBJ2-5; len: 18; v_gene: TRBV6-1; CDR3aa: CASSEVFLAGGPRETQYF; CDR3nt: TGTGCCAGCAGTGAAGTCTTTCTAGCGGGGGGGCCCCGAGAGACCCAGTACTTC
abundance: -; d_gene: TRBD1; j_gene: TRBJ2-2; len: 14; v_gene: TRBV24-1; CDR3aa: CATRGQANTGELFF; CDR3nt: TGTGCCACCAGGGGACAGGCGAACACCGGGGAGCTGTTTTTT
abundance: -; d_gene: TRBD2; j_gene: TRBJ2-2; len: 16; v_gene: TRBV20-1; CDR3aa: CSARLPGLVGSGELFF; CDR3nt: TGCAGTGCTAGGTTACCGGGACTAGTGGGTTCCGGGGAGCTGTTTTTT
abundance: few; d_gene: -; j_gene: TRBJ1-2; len: 12; v_gene: TRBV12-3/TRBV12-4; CDR3aa: CASSLSTGGYTF; CDR3nt: TGTGCCAGCAGTTTATCTACAGGTGGCTACACCTTC
abundance: -; d_gene: -; j_gene: TRBJ1-1; len: 11; v_gene: TRBV29-1; CDR3aa: CSVLRRTEAFF; CDR3nt: TGCAGCGTTCTGAGGAGGACTGAAGCTTTCTTT
abundance: -; d_gene: -; j_gene: TRBJ1-5; len: 14; v_gene: TRBV10-3; CDR3aa: CAISVGGARQPQHF; CDR3nt: TGTGCCATCAGTGTAGGGGGGGCAAGGCAGCCCCAGCATTTT
abundance: once; d_gene: TRBD2; j_gene: TRBJ2-7; len: 14; v_gene: TRBV15; CDR3aa: CATSRDTRGGEQYF; CDR3nt: TGTGCCACCAGCAGAGACACACGGGGGGGGGAGCAGTACTTC
abundance: once; d_gene: TRBD1; j_gene: TRBJ1-2; len: 13; v_gene: TRBV6-1; CDR3aa: CASSQETGSGYTF; CDR3nt: TGTGCCAGCAGTCAAGAGACAGGGTCTGGCTACACCTTC
abundance: -; d_gene: -; j_gene: TRBJ2-7; len: 13; v_gene: TRBV2; CDR3aa: CASSRDTYYEQYF; CDR3nt: TGTGCCAGCAGTCGGGACACCTACTACGAGCAGTACTTC
abundance: -; d_gene: -; j_gene: TRBJ1-5; len: 16; v_gene: TRBV20-1; CDR3aa: CSAIHGATGSNQPQHF; CDR3nt: TGCAGTGCCATCCACGGGGCGACCGGGAGCAATCAGCCCCAGCATTTT
abundance: -; d_gene: -; j_gene: TRBJ1-4; len: 12; v_gene: TRBV7-2; CDR3aa: CASSSYNEKLFF; CDR3nt: TGTGCCAGCAGTTCCTATAATGAAAAACTGTTTTTT
abundance: few; d_gene: -; j_gene: TRBJ1-5; len: 17; v_gene: TRBV7-2; CDR3aa: CASSALGTQVGLQPQHF; CDR3nt: TGTGCCAGCAGCGCATTGGGCACACAGGTTGGGCTGCAGCCCCAGCATTTT
abundance: -; d_gene: TRBD1; j_gene: TRBJ1-2; len: 14; v_gene: TRBV9; CDR3aa: CASSTSRGLGGYTF; CDR3nt: TGTGCCAGCAGCACTAGCAGGGGGCTTGGTGGCTACACCTTC
abundance: -; d_gene: -; j_gene: TRBJ1-2; len: 11; v_gene: TRBV11-2; CDR3aa: CASSPGVGYTF; CDR3nt: TGTGCCAGCAGCCCGGGGGTTGGCTACACCTTC
abundance: -; d_gene: TRBD2; j_gene: TRBJ2-3; len: 15; v_gene: TRBV2; CDR3aa: CASSVGGGGTDTQYF; CDR3nt: TGTGCCAGCAGTGTTGGCGGGGGGGGCACAGATACGCAGTATTTT
abundance: -; d_gene: TRBD1; j_gene: TRBJ2-5; len: 16; v_gene: TRBV7-2; CDR3aa: CASSVGQGVAQETQYF; CDR3nt: TGTGCCAGCAGCGTCGGACAGGGGGTTGCGCAAGAGACCCAGTACTTC
abundance: -; d_gene: TRBD2; j_gene: TRBJ2-3; len: 15; v_gene: TRBV24-1; CDR3aa: CATSTGGLITDTQYF; CDR3nt: TGTGCCACGTCGACCGGGGGACTAATCACAGATACGCAGTATTTT
abundance: -; d_gene: -; j_gene: TRBJ1-6; len: 18; v_gene: TRBV19; CDR3aa: CASSIDRGRTTNNSPLHF; CDR3nt: TGTGCCAGTAGTATAGATCGGGGGAGAACGACGAATAATTCACCCCTCCACTTT
abundance: -; d_gene: -; j_gene: TRBJ1-5; len: 14; v_gene: TRBV2; CDR3aa: CASSAGSGNQPQHF; CDR3nt: TGTGCCAGCAGCGCAGGGAGCGGGAATCAGCCCCAGCATTTT
abundance: -; d_gene: TRBD1; j_gene: TRBJ1-2; len: 17; v_gene: TRBV27; CDR3aa: CASSLRTGGAGSYGYTF; CDR3nt: TGTGCCAGCAGTTTACGGACAGGGGGCGCAGGGTCCTATGGCTACACCTTC
abundance: -; d_gene: -; j_gene: TRBJ2-1; len: 13; v_gene: TRBV11-3; CDR3aa: CASSLAPLGEQFF; CDR3nt: TGTGCCAGCAGCTTAGCCCCCTTGGGTGAGCAGTTCTTC
abundance: -; d_gene: -; j_gene: TRBJ1-2; len: 15; v_gene: TRBV18; CDR3aa: CASSPPRAGDLGYTF; CDR3nt: TGTGCCAGCTCACCACCGAGGGCAGGGGACTTGGGCTACACCTTC
abundance: -; d_gene: -; j_gene: TRBJ2-2; len: 15; v_gene: TRBV5-1; CDR3aa: CASSLRQANTGELFF; CDR3nt: TGCGCCAGCAGCTTGAGGCAGGCGAACACCGGGGAGCTGTTTTTT
abundance: few; d_gene: -; j_gene: TRBJ1-1; len: 14; v_gene: TRBV27; CDR3aa: CASSLEGMNTEAFF; CDR3nt: TGTGCCAGCAGTTTAGAAGGGATGAACACTGAAGCTTTCTTT
abundance: -; d_gene: -; j_gene: TRBJ2-3; len: 13; v_gene: TRBV6-1; CDR3aa: CASKLGSTDTQYF; CDR3nt: TGTGCCAGCAAGCTGGGTAGCACAGATACGCAGTATTTT
abundance: -; d_gene: TRBD2; j_gene: TRBJ2-5; len: 15; v_gene: TRBV27; CDR3aa: CASSYVGRDGETQYF; CDR3nt: TGTGCCAGCAGTTACGTCGGGAGGGACGGAGAGACCCAGTACTTC
abundance: -; d_gene: -; j_gene: TRBJ2-2; len: 16; v_gene: TRBV5-3; CDR3aa: CARSLACTENTGELFF; CDR3nt: TGTGCCAGAAGCTTGGCCTGTACAGAGAACACCGGGGAGCTGTTTTTT
abundance: -; d_gene: TRBD2; j_gene: TRBJ2-1; len: 14; v_gene: TRBV30; CDR3aa: CAWQPGTSENEQFF; CDR3nt: TGTGCCTGGCAGCCCGGGACTAGTGAAAATGAGCAGTTCTTC
abundance: -; d_gene: TRBD1; j_gene: TRBJ2-5; len: 17; v_gene: TRBV4-1; CDR3aa: CASSQGGTGGGQETQYF; CDR3nt: TGCGCCAGCAGCCAAGGAGGGACAGGAGGAGGGCAAGAGACCCAGTACTTC
abundance: -; d_gene: -; j_gene: TRBJ2-2; len: 14; v_gene: TRBV7-9; CDR3aa: CASREGQNTGELFF; CDR3nt: TGTGCCAGCAGGGAGGGACAGAACACCGGGGAGCTGTTTTTT
abundance: few; d_gene: -; j_gene: TRBJ1-2; len: 14; v_gene: TRBV30; CDR3aa: CAWSQSGGIGGYTF; CDR3nt: TGTGCCTGGAGTCAAAGCGGGGGAATTGGGGGCTACACCTTC
abundance: -; d_gene: -; j_gene: TRBJ2-5; len: 14; v_gene: TRBV7-2; CDR3aa: CASSLQGPASTQYF; CDR3nt: TGTGCCAGCAGCTTACAGGGTCCCGCTTCTACCCAGTACTTC
abundance: -; d_gene: TRBD1; j_gene: TRBJ2-7; len: 13; v_gene: TRBV19; CDR3aa: CASSPKTGVEQYF; CDR3nt: TGCGCCAGCAGCCCTAAGACAGGGGTCGAGCAGTACTTC
abundance: few; d_gene: TRBD1; j_gene: TRBJ1-2; len: 12; v_gene: TRBV27; CDR3aa: CASSDRVGGYTF; CDR3nt: TGTGCCAGCAGCGACAGGGTTGGTGGCTACACCTTC
abundance: -; d_gene: -; j_gene: TRBJ2-1; len: 14; v_gene: TRBV12-3/TRBV12-4; CDR3aa: CASSLRDWHNEQFF; CDR3nt: TGTGCCAGCAGTCTCCGGGACTGGCACAATGAGCAGTTCTTC
abundance: -; d_gene: TRBD2; j_gene: TRBJ2-3; len: 12; v_gene: TRBV30; CDR3aa: CAWTRTGGSQYF; CDR3nt: TGTGCCTGGACCCGGACGGGGGGGTCGCAGTATTTT
abundance: -; d_gene: TRBD1; j_gene: TRBJ2-6; len: 16; v_gene: TRBV6-1; CDR3aa: CASTGTGTSGANVLTF; CDR3nt: TGTGCCAGCACTGGGACAGGGACTTCTGGGGCCAACGTCCTGACTTTC
abundance: -; d_gene: -; j_gene: TRBJ2-7; len: 12; v_gene: TRBV5-4; CDR3aa: CASSSDLYEQYF; CDR3nt: TGTGCCAGCAGCTCGGACTTGTACGAGCAGTACTTC
abundance: few; d_gene: -; j_gene: TRBJ2-4; len: 13; v_gene: TRBV6-1; CDR3aa: CASSAGLENIQYF; CDR3nt: TGTGCCAGCAGTGCAGGACTGGAAAACATTCAGTACTTC
abundance: -; d_gene: -; j_gene: TRBJ1-2; len: 11; v_gene: TRBV20-1; CDR3aa: CSAGSSHGYTF; CDR3nt: TGCAGTGCCGGGAGTTCCCATGGCTACACCTTC
abundance: few; d_gene: -; j_gene: TRBJ1-3; len: 14; v_gene: TRBV20-1; CDR3aa: CSAHSGDSGNTIYF; CDR3nt: TGCAGTGCGCACAGCGGGGACTCTGGAAACACCATATATTTT
abundance: -; d_gene: -; j_gene: TRBJ2-7; len: 14; v_gene: TRBV5-1; CDR3aa: CASSLVGGSHEQYF; CDR3nt: TGCGCCAGCAGCTTGGTGGGAGGTTCCCACGAGCAGTACTTC
abundance: -; d_gene: -; j_gene: TRBJ1-2; len: 14; v_gene: TRBV25-1; CDR3aa: CASSGSEWYYGYTF; CDR3nt: TGTGCCAGCAGTGGCAGTGAGTGGTACTATGGCTACACCTTC
abundance: -; d_gene: -; j_gene: TRBJ2-2; len: 17; v_gene: TRBV7-2; CDR3aa: CASSLTGLRPNTGELFF; CDR3nt: TGTGCCAGCAGCTTAACTGGGTTACGCCCGAACACCGGGGAGCTGTTTTTT
abundance: medium-sized; d_gene: -; j_gene: TRBJ2-7; len: 12; v_gene: TRBV29-1; CDR3aa: CSVELSGREQYF; CDR3nt: TGCAGCGTTGAGTTGTCAGGCAGGGAGCAGTACTTC
abundance: -; d_gene: TRBD1; j_gene: TRBJ2-6; len: 18; v_gene: TRBV6-1; CDR3aa: CASTTNLGQFSGANVLTF; CDR3nt: TGTGCCAGCACTACTAATCTGGGACAGTTCTCTGGGGCCAACGTCCTGACTTTC
abundance: few; d_gene: -; j_gene: TRBJ1-2; len: 15; v_gene: TRBV20-1; CDR3aa: CSAGRGQLANYGYTF; CDR3nt: TGCAGTGCTGGACGTGGACAGCTAGCTAACTATGGCTACACCTTC
abundance: once; d_gene: -; j_gene: TRBJ1-1; len: 14; v_gene: TRBV5-1; CDR3aa: CASSFKSENTEAFF; CDR3nt: TGCGCCAGCAGCTTCAAGTCAGAGAACACTGAAGCTTTCTTT
abundance: few; d_gene: -; j_gene: TRBJ1-2; len: 15; v_gene: TRBV5-6; CDR3aa: CASKGAGKTNYGYTF; CDR3nt: TGTGCCAGCAAAGGGGCAGGGAAAACTAACTATGGCTACACCTTC
abundance: -; d_gene: TRBD2; j_gene: TRBJ2-1; len: 16; v_gene: TRBV10-1; CDR3aa: CASYSTSGLRSHEQFF; CDR3nt: TGCGCCAGCTACTCGACTAGCGGATTACGGAGCCATGAGCAGTTCTTC
abundance: -; d_gene: -; j_gene: TRBJ1-5; len: 16; v_gene: TRBV7-8; CDR3aa: CASSEQGANSNQPQHF; CDR3nt: TGTGCCAGCAGCGAACAAGGGGCTAATAGCAATCAGCCCCAGCATTTT
abundance: few; d_gene: -; j_gene: TRBJ2-1; len: 16; v_gene: TRBV7-2; CDR3aa: CASSSQAVNGYNEQFF; CDR3nt: TGTGCCAGCAGCTCCCAAGCAGTCAACGGCTACAATGAGCAGTTCTTC